What follows are 26 T cell receptor beta chains derived from one specimen sequenced in a study of cytomegalovirus exposure and HLA in healthy donors. Produced via immunoSEQ multiplex PCR; TCRdb's table is partial and in-frame only. The sample holds tens of thousands of clones, 94% seen once. Sequences were obtained from PBMCs. Receptor source: a woman in her late teens or twenties in good health and CMV-seropositive.

V gene TRBV19 combines with J gene TRBJ2-7; tentative D call: TRBD2 (5 bases). The CDR3 runs 11 residues. Germline V gene sequence: CDR1 LNHDA, CDR2 SQIVND (reference sequence). Deletions cut 2 bases from V and 12 bases from J, with 11 bases between. The CDR3 coding sequence is TGTGCCAGTAGTATATACGGGGTGCTGTACTTC. This translates into CASSIYGVLYF.

The chain carries TRBV4-2 and TRBJ2-4; 9 positions agree with TRBD1. This CDR3 spans 18 amino acids. The V gene end was trimmed by 1 base and the J gene end by 8 bases; junction bases not matched to a gene: 15. Germline V gene data show CDR1 as LGHNA and CDR2 as YNFKEQ. CDR3 nucleotides: TGTGCCAGCAGCCAAGTTTGGAACAGGGGGCATGGTAGGGACATTCAGTACTTC. It encodes CASSQVWNRGHGRDIQYF.

This clone was observed once. The chain carries TRBV27 and TRBJ1-5, with D possibly TRBD1 on 5 matching bases. The V and J ends lost 3 bases and 7 bases respectively, with 13 bases between them. CDR1 and CDR2 from the germline V gene are MNHEY and SMNVEV (reference sequence). This CDR3 is 14 amino acids long. Here the CDR3 reads CASSFSRGDQPQHF. CDR3 nucleotides: TGTGCCAGCAGTTTCTCCCGCGGGGACCAGCCCCAGCATTTT.

This clone was seen once. J is TRBJ1-1 and V is TRBV6-6; D call uncertain. This CDR3 contains 11 residues. CDR1 MNHNY and CDR2 SVGAGI come from the germline V gene (reference sequence). The V end lost 6 bases, the J end lost 3 bases, and 5 bases lay between the germline ends. The CDR3: CASRSYTEAFF. Written as DNA, the CDR3 is TGTGCCAGCAGATCATACACTGAAGCTTTCTTT.

J is TRBJ2-1 and V is TRBV5-1, with 7 positions matching TRBD2. The CDR3 loop spans 19 amino acids. V was clipped by 4 bases and J by 1 base; unmatched bases: 17. Germline V gene sequence: CDR1 SGHRS, CDR2 YFSETQ. The CDR3 DNA is TGCGCCAGCAGCCCAACCCCAACTAGCGATCCACAGTCCTACAATGAGCAGTTCTTC. It encodes CASSPTPTSDPQSYNEQFF. Looking up the rest from reference TRBV5-1 and TRBJ2-1 gives the full variable domain: KAGVTQTPRYLIKTRGQQVTLSCSPISGHRSVSWYQQTPGQGLQFLFEYFSETQRNKGNFPGRFSGRQFSNSRSEMNVSTLELGDSALYLCASSPTPTSDPQSYNEQFFGPGTRLTVL.

The chain recombines TRBV25-1 with TRBJ2-1; 12 bases match TRBD2. Germline CDR1 MGHDK, CDR2 SYGVNS. The CDR3 is made up of 16 amino acids. Trimming cost V 2 bases and J 4 bases; bases outside gene matches: 3. For the CDR3, the DNA is TGTGCCAGCAGTGAAGAGACTAGCGGGAGATACAATGAGCAGTTCTTC. Amino acids: CASSEETSGRYNEQFF.

Concerning this clone itself: A junction end diverges from the germline sequence, so it may reflect a read error. The gene calls are TRBV19 and TRBJ2-2; D tentatively reads TRBD1 or TRBD2 (7 bases each). The CDR3 runs to 13 residues. The germline V gene has CDR1 LNHDA and CDR2 SQIVND (reference sequence). CDR3: CAGREGATGELFF. The DNA of the CDR3 is TGTGCCGGTAGGGAGGGGGCGACCGGGGAGCTGTTTTTT.

The chain recombines TRBV19 with TRBJ2-1; TRBD2 aligns across 7 bases. From germline, CDR1 is LNHDA and CDR2 SQIVND (reference sequence). Losses at the gene ends were 1 base for V and 5 bases for J; bases not matched to a gene: 2. The CDR3 consists of 14 residues. The CDR3 coding sequence is TGTGCCAGTAGTATAGGGGGACTACACAATGAGCAGTTCTTC. Encoded protein: CASSIGGLHNEQFF. Full variable domain (remainder filled in from reference TRBV19 and TRBJ2-1): DGGITQSPKYLFRKEGQNVTLSCEQNLNHDAMYWYRQDPGQGLRLIYYSQIVNDFQKGDIAEGYSVSREKKESFPLTVTSAQKNPTAFYLCASSIGGLHNEQFFGPGTRLTVL.

The rearrangement links TRBV7-9 to TRBJ2-3; D may be TRBD2 (7 bases). Trimming left V 1 base short and J 3 bases short, with 14 bases between. Germline values: CDR1 SEHNR, CDR2 FQNEAQ (reference sequence). The CDR3 loop spans 16 amino acids. For the CDR3, the DNA is TGTGCCAGCAGCTTAGACCTAGGGGGGGTTACAGATACGCAGTATTTT. Translation gives CASSLDLGGVTDTQYF.

This clone came up once. This chain connects TRBV7-3 to TRBJ2-7, with a weak D call TRBD2 (6 bases). Germline V gene sequence: CDR1 SGHTA, CDR2 FQGTGA. The CDR3 has 13 amino acids. Trimming took off 5 bases at V and 4 bases at J, with 12 bases between the two ends. The CDR3 loop reads CASSPGAGYEQYF. CDR3 nucleotides: TGTGCCAGCAGCCCAGGTGCGGGGTACGAGCAGTACTTC.

This chain joins TRBV4-3 and TRBJ2-3, with 12 bases lining up with TRBD2. The CDR3 loop spans 21 amino acids. From germline, CDR1 is LGHNA and CDR2 YSLEER. The trim removed 0 bases at V and 4 bases at J, leaving 17 bases unmatched. The CDR3 nucleotides read TGCGCCAGCAGCCAAGATACGGCAATAGGCACTAGCGGGGGGCGCGCAGATACGCAGTATTTT. Its protein is CASSQDTAIGTSGGRADTQYF.

In the case of this clone: Different DNA sequences within this sample yield the same CDR3. The chain couples TRBV7-2 to TRBJ1-1; weak D call: TRBD1 (5 bases). The CDR3 is made up of 13 amino acids. Germline V gene data show CDR1 as SGHTA and CDR2 as FQGNSA. The V gene lost 2 bases and the J gene lost 1 base, with 5 bases spanning the gap. CDR3 region: CASSLRGNTEAFF. The DNA of the CDR3 is TGTGCCAGCAGCTTAAGGGGGAACACTGAAGCTTTCTTT.

The V call is TRBV5-4, the J call TRBJ2-7; a weak D match, TRBD1 (5 bases). Trimming removed 5 bases at V and 6 bases at J, with 9 bases between. Per the germline V gene, CDR1 is SGHNT and CDR2 is YYREEE (reference sequence). The CDR3 extends over 11 amino acids. The CDR3, as DNA: TGTGCCAGCAGAGGGGCCGCCGAGCAGTACTTC. It specifies CASRGAAEQYF.

This sequence joins TRBV5-1 and TRBJ2-5, with D possibly being TRBD2 (5 bases). CDR1 SGHRS and CDR2 YFSETQ come from the germline V gene. The V and J ends lost 4 bases and 1 base respectively, with 11 bases between them. This CDR3 comprises 14 residues. The DNA for the CDR3 is TGCGCCAGCAGCCCGAGGGCGGCCCAAGAGACCCAGTACTTC. Translated: CASSPRAAQETQYF.

The chain joins TRBV7-6 to TRBJ1-4; D unresolved. This CDR3 comprises 12 residues. The germline V and J ends were trimmed by 2 bases and 6 bases, with 4 bases remaining between them. Germline V gene sequence: CDR1 SGHVS, CDR2 FNYEAQ. Here the CDR3 reads CASSLPYEKLFF. DNA of the CDR3: TGTGCCAGCAGCTTACCCTATGAAAAACTGTTTTTT.

The rearrangement links TRBV7-9 to TRBJ2-5; maybe TRBD1 (5 bases). Per the germline V gene, CDR1 is SEHNR and CDR2 is FQNEAQ (reference sequence). The CDR3 is 13 residues long. Trimming took off 5 bases at V and 2 bases at J, with 9 bases between the two ends. CDR3 nucleotide sequence: TGTGCCAGCAGCCGGACACCACAAGAGACCCAGTACTTC. This encodes CASSRTPQETQYF.

The DNA of the CDR3 is TGTGCCAGCAGTCCCCCCCTTAATTCGGAAAAACTGTTTTTT. It is translated as CASSPPLNSEKLFF. The rearrangement links TRBV2 to TRBJ1-4; D is uncertain. This CDR3 contains 14 residues. The germline V gene has CDR1 SNHLY and CDR2 FYNNEI. The V and J ends lost 5 bases and 8 bases respectively, with 15 bases between them.

The sample holds one count of this clone. J is TRBJ1-1 and V is TRBV27; TRBD1 might be the D (6 bases). V lost 5 bases, J lost 9 bases, and 19 bases lay in between. This CDR3 is 14 amino acids long. Looked up from germline, CDR1 is MNHEY and CDR2 is SMNVEV (reference sequence). The CDR3 protein is CASSPGTTPQKAFF. The CDR3 DNA reads TGTGCCAGCAGTCCCGGGACAACCCCACAAAAAGCTTTCTTT.

V is TRBV27 and J is TRBJ1-1; a weak D match, TRBD1 (6 bases). The CDR3 sequence is 14 residues long. The V gene lost 2 bases and the J gene lost 1 base, with 8 bases spanning the gap. Per the germline V gene, CDR1 is MNHEY and CDR2 is SMNVEV (reference sequence). CDR3 bases: TGTGCCAGCAGTTTACGGGGACAGAACACTGAAGCTTTCTTT. Translating gives CASSLRGQNTEAFF.

The chain employs TRBV7-2 and TRBJ1-1; 8 bases fit TRBD1. Germline V CDR1 and CDR2: SGHTA, FQGNSA. V was pared by 1 base and J by 4 bases, with 8 bases of the junction left unmatched. CDR3 length: 16 amino acids. This chain's CDR3 is CASSLESPQGGTEAFF. Written as DNA, the CDR3 is TGTGCCAGCAGCTTAGAATCGCCACAGGGGGGCACTGAAGCTTTCTTT.

The chain combines TRBV4-2 with TRBJ1-1; TRBD1 matches 11 bases. The CDR3 loop spans 16 amino acids. Germline lookup yields CDR1 LGHNA and CDR2 YNFKEQ. J lost 4 bases, V lost 0 bases, and 4 bases had no gene match. Written as DNA, the CDR3 is TGTGCCAGCAGCCAAGATCACGGGACAGGGGGCACTGAAGCTTTCTTT. Translated, it gives CASSQDHGTGGTEAFF.

This chain joins TRBV5-1 and TRBJ1-1; D gene unclear. Germline assignment: CDR1 SGHRS and CDR2 YFSETQ. V gave up 4 bases and J gave up 4 bases, with 8 bases separating them. This CDR3 has 12 amino acids. CDR3 sequence (DNA): TGCGCCAGCAGCGCAGACACCACTGAAGCTTTCTTT. It yields the protein CASSADTTEAFF.

V is TRBV29-1 and J is TRBJ1-2; 8 bases line up with TRBD1. The ends lost 5 bases at V and 8 bases at J; junction bases unmatched: 7. Germline CDR1 is SQVTM and CDR2 is ANQGSEA. This CDR3 comprises 12 residues. This CDR3 reads CSVTGTGSGYTF. CDR3 DNA sequence: TGCAGCGTTACCGGGACAGGTAGCGGCTACACCTTC.

The chain carries TRBV2 and TRBJ1-2; perhaps TRBD1 as D (6 bases). Germline CDR1 SNHLY, CDR2 FYNNEI. The CDR3 loop spans 15 amino acids. The germline V and J ends were trimmed by 5 bases and 8 bases, with 21 bases remaining between them. The CDR3 region is CASSLGGDSSEGYTF. DNA for the CDR3: TGTGCCAGCAGTCTTGGGGGCGATAGTTCGGAAGGCTACACCTTC.

The V and J genes are TRBV28 and TRBJ1-6, with 7 nucleotides matching TRBD1. Germline trimming cut 4 bases from V and 7 bases from J; bases unmatched to any gene: 4. This CDR3 has 14 residues. Germline V gene data show CDR1 as MDHEN and CDR2 as SYDVKM. CDR3: CASSSGQRNSPLHF. DNA of the CDR3: TGTGCCAGCAGTTCGGGACAGCGGAATTCACCCCTCCACTTT. Together with reference TRBV28 and TRBJ1-6, the CDR3 gives the full variable domain: DVKVTQSSRYLVKRTGEKVFLECVQDMDHENMFWYRQDPGLGLRLIYFSYDVKMKEKGDIPEGYSVSREKKERFSLILESASTNQTSMYLCASSSGQRNSPLHFGNGTRLTVT.

V gene TRBV9 combines with J gene TRBJ2-2, with 11 bases matching TRBD2. The CDR3 length is 15 residues. Germline V CDR1 and CDR2: SGDLS, YYNGEE. Unmatched junction bases numbered 6, after V lost 5 bases and J lost 6 bases. CDR3 DNA sequence: TGTGCCAGCAGACTAGGACTAGCGGGCCCCGGGGAGCTGTTTTTT. Translated, it gives CASRLGLAGPGELFF.